This T cell receptor beta chain was captured by sequencing in a study of T cell clonotyping in hematopoietic cell transplantation. Germline V gene lookup returns CDR1 SGHTA and CDR2 FQGNSA. Trimming removed 5 bases from V and 1 base from J, with 18 bases in between. The CDR3 covers 16 residues. Time point meaning: recipient sample about 28 days before transplant, after cytoreduction. Libraries were prepared by immunoSEQ multiplex PCR; TCRdb keeps only in-frame clonotypes and omits some of them. The sample has about 27,000 clones; about 70% are singletons. This receptor was taken from a middle-aged man with myelodysplastic syndrome. Some clones in this sample may be carry-over from other donors' samples. The sequencing used peripheral blood mononuclear cells, collected before stem cell transplant. The rearrangement uses TRBV7-2 and TRBJ2-7; D is unresolved. CDR3: CASSHLQSPASYEQYF. The CDR3 region has the DNA TGTGCCAGCAGCCACCTCCAGAGCCCCGCTTCCTACGAGCAGTACTTC.